A selection of T cell receptor beta chains follows, all from one sample in a study of OX40 agonist ivuxolimab in advanced cancers. TCRdb's table, derived via immunoSEQ multiplex PCR, lists solely in-frame clones and lacks some. Of around 97,000 clones detected, under 85% appear once; the ten largest clones hold approximately 5%. The starting material was CD4+ or CD8+ T cells sorted from blood, obtained in a trial of the OX40 agonist ivuxolimab. The receptors come from an adult with an advanced solid tumor such as melanoma, head and neck, liver or kidney cancer. The CDR3 runs from the conserved cysteine through the conserved F or W. D genes are given only for firm matches. Only part of the rows carry a size: once, few, many, or a class if the clone is expanded.

abundance: -
j_gene: TRBJ2-7
d_gene: -
v_gene: TRBV5-4
CDR3nt: TGTGCCAGCAAAAAACGAAACGACGGTACCGGGCAGTACTTC
CDR3aa: CASKKRNDGTGQYF

abundance: -
j_gene: TRBJ1-4
d_gene: TRBD1
v_gene: TRBV5-1
CDR3nt: TGCGCCAGCAGCCCGGGGACAGACGAAAAACTGTTTTTT
CDR3aa: CASSPGTDEKLFF

abundance: -
j_gene: TRBJ2-3
d_gene: TRBD2
v_gene: TRBV5-6
CDR3nt: TGTGCCAGCAGCTTGAGAAAGGGAGGGGATACGCAGTATTTT
CDR3aa: CASSLRKGGDTQYF

abundance: -
j_gene: TRBJ2-7
d_gene: TRBD1
v_gene: TRBV29-1
CDR3nt: TGCAGCGTTGAAGATGAGGGGACAGGTGGCTACGAGCAGTACTTC
CDR3aa: CSVEDEGTGGYEQYF

abundance: -
j_gene: TRBJ2-1
d_gene: TRBD1
v_gene: TRBV23-1
CDR3nt: TGCGCCAGCAGTCGGGACAGGGGGAATGGGAATGAGCAGTTCTTC
CDR3aa: CASSRDRGNGNEQFF

abundance: -
j_gene: TRBJ1-2
d_gene: -
v_gene: TRBV5-1
CDR3nt: TGCGCCAGCAGTTACGGGACGGGCTATGGCTACACCTTC
CDR3aa: CASSYGTGYGYTF

abundance: -
j_gene: TRBJ1-5
d_gene: -
v_gene: TRBV4-2
CDR3nt: TGTGCCAGCAGCTTGGGACCGGACAACCAGCCCCAGCATTTT
CDR3aa: CASSLGPDNQPQHF

abundance: -
j_gene: TRBJ2-1
d_gene: -
v_gene: TRBV7-3
CDR3nt: TGTGCCAGCGGTAACGGAGGGGCAAACGGTGAGCAGTTCTTC
CDR3aa: CASGNGGANGEQFF

abundance: -
j_gene: TRBJ2-7
d_gene: -
v_gene: TRBV7-9
CDR3nt: TGTGCCAGCAGCTTAGAAGGCAGGGAAGGGGCTGAGCAGTACTTC
CDR3aa: CASSLEGREGAEQYF

abundance: -
j_gene: TRBJ1-2
d_gene: -
v_gene: TRBV5-1
CDR3nt: TGCGCCAGCAGCTTGGGAAGCGGGTATGGCTACACCTTC
CDR3aa: CASSLGSGYGYTF

abundance: -
j_gene: TRBJ1-1
d_gene: TRBD1
v_gene: TRBV19
CDR3nt: TGTGCCAGTAGTATAAGGGGACAGGGGAACACTGAAGCTTTCTTT
CDR3aa: CASSIRGQGNTEAFF

abundance: few
j_gene: TRBJ2-1
d_gene: TRBD1
v_gene: TRBV5-4
CDR3nt: TGTGCCAGCACATTCCCCGGGACAGGGGGGGACAATGAGCAGTTCTTC
CDR3aa: CASTFPGTGGDNEQFF

abundance: -
j_gene: TRBJ1-2
d_gene: TRBD1
v_gene: TRBV7-2
CDR3nt: TGTGCCAGCAGCTTCGACAGGGGGCTTGGCTACACCTTC
CDR3aa: CASSFDRGLGYTF

abundance: -
j_gene: TRBJ1-2
d_gene: TRBD1
v_gene: TRBV5-1
CDR3nt: TGCGCCAGCAGCTTGGAAGACAGGGGGTTACGGTATGGCTACACCTTC
CDR3aa: CASSLEDRGLRYGYTF

abundance: -
j_gene: TRBJ1-1
d_gene: -
v_gene: TRBV19
CDR3nt: TGTGCCAGTAGTGTACAGAGGAACACTGAAGCTTTCTTT
CDR3aa: CASSVQRNTEAFF

abundance: once
j_gene: TRBJ1-1
d_gene: TRBD1
v_gene: TRBV29-1
CDR3nt: TGCAGCGTAACGGAGGGGGCGAACACTGAAGCTTTCTTT
CDR3aa: CSVTEGANTEAFF

abundance: -
j_gene: TRBJ1-1
d_gene: -
v_gene: TRBV7-4
CDR3nt: TGTGCCAGCAGCTTAGGCAGGGCCGCAGCTGAAGCTTTCTTT
CDR3aa: CASSLGRAAAEAFF

abundance: -
j_gene: TRBJ1-1
d_gene: -
v_gene: TRBV7-2
CDR3nt: TGTGCCAGCAGCTTATTCAGGACAAACACTGAAGCTTTCTTT
CDR3aa: CASSLFRTNTEAFF

abundance: -
j_gene: TRBJ1-2
d_gene: -
v_gene: TRBV18
CDR3nt: TGTGCCAGCTCACCCGACGGGGGGAACTATGGCTACACCTTC
CDR3aa: CASSPDGGNYGYTF

abundance: -
j_gene: TRBJ2-1
d_gene: -
v_gene: TRBV5-1
CDR3nt: TGCGCCAGCAGCTTTGCTCTTCTTACTTACAATGAGCAGTTCTTC
CDR3aa: CASSFALLTYNEQFF

abundance: once
j_gene: TRBJ2-7
d_gene: -
v_gene: TRBV2
CDR3nt: TGTGCCAGCAGTCCGGGACAACAGTTCGAGCAGTACTTC
CDR3aa: CASSPGQQFEQYF

abundance: -
j_gene: TRBJ2-2
d_gene: TRBD1
v_gene: TRBV29-1
CDR3nt: TGCAGCGCCCAGGGACAGGGTAACACCGGGGAGCTGTTTTTT
CDR3aa: CSAQGQGNTGELFF

abundance: -
j_gene: TRBJ2-3
d_gene: -
v_gene: TRBV30
CDR3nt: TGTGCCTGGAGTGAGGGGAGCGGGTTTGTCACAGATACGCAGTATTTT
CDR3aa: CAWSEGSGFVTDTQYF

abundance: -
j_gene: TRBJ2-2
d_gene: -
v_gene: TRBV21-1
CDR3nt: TGTGCCAGCAGCAAAGCTGAGGGCAGGCCGAACACCGGGGAGCTGTTTTTT
CDR3aa: CASSKAEGRPNTGELFF

abundance: -
j_gene: TRBJ1-4
d_gene: -
v_gene: TRBV4-2
CDR3nt: TGTGCCAGCAGCCAAGAGCGGGGAGGAGAAAAACTGTTTTTT
CDR3aa: CASSQERGGEKLFF

abundance: -
j_gene: TRBJ2-2
d_gene: -
v_gene: TRBV14
CDR3nt: TGTGCCAGCAGCCAAGATCGCAGGGGGGAGGTCACCGGGGAGCTGTTTTTT
CDR3aa: CASSQDRRGEVTGELFF

abundance: -
j_gene: TRBJ2-7
d_gene: -
v_gene: TRBV21-1
CDR3nt: TGTGCCAGCAGCAAAGGGGGAGACAGGGGCCCTCCCTACGAGCAGTACTTC
CDR3aa: CASSKGGDRGPPYEQYF

abundance: few
j_gene: TRBJ2-4
d_gene: -
v_gene: TRBV7-6
CDR3nt: TGTGCCAGCAGCTTATCCCAGTACGAGGGGGGCGTTCAGTACTTC
CDR3aa: CASSLSQYEGGVQYF

abundance: once
j_gene: TRBJ1-2
d_gene: -
v_gene: TRBV6-1
CDR3nt: TGTGCCAGCAGGTCGACGGGGGCGGACTATGGCTACACCTTC
CDR3aa: CASRSTGADYGYTF

abundance: -
j_gene: TRBJ1-6
d_gene: -
v_gene: TRBV9
CDR3nt: TGTGCCAGCAGCCCATCCTCCGATAGCTCCTATAATTCACCCCTCCACTTT
CDR3aa: CASSPSSDSSYNSPLHF

abundance: -
j_gene: TRBJ2-5
d_gene: -
v_gene: TRBV18
CDR3nt: TGTGCCAGCTCACTAGAGACCCAGTACTTC
CDR3aa: CASSLETQYF

abundance: few
j_gene: TRBJ1-1
d_gene: -
v_gene: TRBV5-1
CDR3nt: TGCGCCAGCAGCGGTAGGAGGGACACTGAAGCTTTCTTT
CDR3aa: CASSGRRDTEAFF

abundance: -
j_gene: TRBJ1-3
d_gene: -
v_gene: TRBV10-3
CDR3nt: TGTGCCATCAGTGACGGGGGAGGAACTGGAAACACCATATATTTT
CDR3aa: CAISDGGGTGNTIYF

abundance: -
j_gene: TRBJ1-1
d_gene: -
v_gene: TRBV7-9
CDR3nt: TGTGCCAGCAGCTTAGAAGGGGACACTGAAGCTTTCTTT
CDR3aa: CASSLEGDTEAFF

abundance: -
j_gene: TRBJ2-7
d_gene: TRBD2
v_gene: TRBV5-1
CDR3nt: TGCGCCAGCAGCTTGGGGCTAGCGGGAGGATACGAGCAGTACTTC
CDR3aa: CASSLGLAGGYEQYF

abundance: -
j_gene: TRBJ2-4
d_gene: -
v_gene: TRBV9
CDR3nt: TGTGCCAGCAGCAGGGGCCGCGAAGGGCTACTAGCCAAAAACATTCAGTACTTC
CDR3aa: CASSRGREGLLAKNIQYF

abundance: -
j_gene: TRBJ1-5
d_gene: TRBD1
v_gene: TRBV19
CDR3nt: TGTGCCAGTAGCTTCGACAGGGGGCCAGGTCAGCCCCAGCATTTT
CDR3aa: CASSFDRGPGQPQHF

abundance: -
j_gene: TRBJ1-1
d_gene: -
v_gene: TRBV2
CDR3nt: TGTGCCACGGACAGCCCCCTGAACACTGAAGCTTTCTTT
CDR3aa: CATDSPLNTEAFF

abundance: once
j_gene: TRBJ2-1
d_gene: TRBD1
v_gene: TRBV4-1
CDR3nt: TGCGCCAGCAGCTACGGACAGGGGGGGATCGATGAGCAGTTCTTC
CDR3aa: CASSYGQGGIDEQFF

abundance: -
j_gene: TRBJ2-1
d_gene: TRBD1
v_gene: TRBV6-4
CDR3nt: TGTGCCAGCAGGATACAGGGGGCTGTGTATGAGCAGTTCTTC
CDR3aa: CASRIQGAVYEQFF

abundance: -
j_gene: TRBJ2-1
d_gene: -
v_gene: TRBV5-4
CDR3nt: TGTGCCAGCAGCTTTAGAAATCGCAACAATGAGCAGTTCTTC
CDR3aa: CASSFRNRNNEQFF

abundance: -
j_gene: TRBJ2-3
d_gene: TRBD2
v_gene: TRBV6-5
CDR3nt: TGTGCCAGCAGCGTCACTAGCGGACGCACAGATACGCAGTATTTT
CDR3aa: CASSVTSGRTDTQYF

abundance: -
j_gene: TRBJ2-1
d_gene: TRBD2
v_gene: TRBV27
CDR3nt: TGTGCCAGCAGTCTACTAGCGGGGGGGCCGGGTGAGCAGTTCTTC
CDR3aa: CASSLLAGGPGEQFF